This T cell receptor beta chain was profiled in a study of T cells after yellow fever vaccination. Each CDR3 protein is one row after TCRdb ran MiXCR on the 5' RACE reads. The sample gives 150,000 to 200,000 distinct CDR3 sequences, approximately 11% of which show up once; 36% is in the top ten. There are a few counts of this clonotype. The CDR3 spans 13 residues. Trimming took 6 bases from V and 1 from J; bases not matched to a gene: 0. Sequencing was performed on CD8+ T cells sorted from PBMCs, taken 15 days after the yellow fever booster vaccination. The V call is TRBV12-3 or TRBV12-4, the J call TRBJ2-1; 7 nucleotides agree with TRBD2. The sequence derives from a man aged 18 to 35 who received the YFV17D yellow fever vaccine. CDR3 sequence: CASRRGSYNEQFF. The CDR3, as DNA: TGTGCCAGCAGGCGGGGGTCCTACAATGAGCAGTTCTTC.